Below, one T cell receptor (beta chain) is given with its context. This entry is derived from a study of blood T cell repertoires in COVID-19. Study overall: Whether acute or convalescent, the COVID-19 samples came from the United States, Italy and Spain. The analysed material was cDNA or gDNA that came from T cells, B-cell-depleted T cells, or PBMCs.

This CDR3 has 15 amino acids. V shed 0 bases, J shed 4 bases, and the junction held 3 bases outside the gene matches. Germline values: CDR1 LGHNA, CDR2 YNFKEQ. Under the authors' procedure: Reference gene primer amplification in the assay estimated nucleated cell counts. The method was immunoSEQ multiplex PCR; TCRdb's version includes in-frame clones alone and lacks a portion of them. V and J calls and clone size are those listed in that table; D and trimming were worked out from the DNA. The repertoire holds 80,000 to 100,000 clones, less than 85% seen once, with nearly 9% in the top ten. This chain joins TRBV4-2 and TRBJ2-3; TRBD2 aligns across 8 bases. Material for sequencing was peripheral blood. This TCR was sampled from a man aged 45 to 65 who had recovered from COVID-19. CDR3 nucleotide sequence: TGTGCCAGCAGCCAAGATACGGGAGGGCCAGATACGCAGTATTTT. This encodes CASSQDTGGPDTQYF.